This TCR beta chain originates from a study of neurological immune-mediated disorders. The CDR3 is 13 amino acids. CDR1 MDHEN and CDR2 SYDVKM come from the germline V gene. V was cut by 7 bases and J by 0 bases, with 6 bases left in between. TCRdb re-analysed the 5' RACE reads in MiXCR, keeping a single row per CDR3 protein. This sample has tens of thousands of distinct CDR3 sequences, with 3.5% to 4.5% found just once. This clonotype was picked up many times. This receptor was obtained from a man aged 50-59 years with multiple sclerosis. Sequenced: PBMCs. The chain carries TRBV28 and TRBJ2-2; D not resolved. The CDR3 coding sequence is TGTGCCAGCACAGGACCGAACACCGGGGAGCTGTTTTTT. This codes for CASTGPNTGELFF.